Listed here are 2 T cell receptor beta chains from one sample, sequenced in a study of blood T cell repertoires in COVID-19. The repertoire was sequenced with immunoSEQ multiplex PCR; TCRdb's copy has only in-frame clones and lacks some. The data show about 94,000 clones, with about 80% seen just once and over 15% held by the top ten. The material sequenced was peripheral blood. Receptors originate from a woman of 80 years or more with acute or convalescent COVID-19.

The rearrangement links TRBV7-2 to TRBJ2-5, with TRBD2 matching 8 bases. This CDR3 region has 13 residues. V trimming: 5 bases; J trimming: 5 bases; junction bases outside the gene matches: 4. Germline V gene sequence: CDR1 SGHTA, CDR2 FQGNSA. In nucleotides, the CDR3 is TGTGCCAGCAGCCGCAGGACTAGCGAGACCCAGTACTTC. The encoded protein is CASSRRTSETQYF.

The chain couples TRBV29-1 to TRBJ2-7, with 11 bases fitting TRBD1. The germline V gene encodes CDR1 SQVTM and CDR2 ANQGSEA. Losses at the gene ends were 3 bases for V and 3 bases for J; bases not matched to a gene: 1. CDR3 length: 13 amino acids. The DNA for the CDR3 is TGCAGCGTTGAGGGGACAGGGGGCTACGAGCAGTACTTC. Its translation is CSVEGTGGYEQYF.